One and the same sample provided the 25 T cell receptor beta chains below, sequenced in a study of beta chain features in type 1 diabetes. The entirety of the isolated RNA underwent reverse transcription, so expressed TCRB transcripts were sequenced. The table came from immunoSEQ multiplex PCR; TCRdb's copy has only in-frame clones and leaves some out. The sample carries around 340,000 clones, 7% to 10% recorded once. Study results and caveats: In every one of the four CD4+ subsets, TCRB CDR3s were moderately but significantly shorter in Type 1 diabetes patients.

Antigens for these TCRs are unknown. The sequenced sample consisted of central memory CD4+ T cells from blood. The receptor set was obtained from a man under 40 with type 1 diabetes.

This sequence joins TRBV27 and TRBJ2-2, with D maybe TRBD2 (6 bases). CDR1 is MNHEY, CDR2 SMNVEV, per germline (reference sequence). V shed 4 bases and J shed 0 bases, with 15 bases lying between them. This CDR3 has 17 amino acids. In DNA form, the CDR3 reads TGTGCCAGCAGTTGGGGTCGGGGGTCGGCGAACACCGGGGAGCTGTTTTTT. Its protein is CASSWGRGSANTGELFF.

The chain employs TRBV11-2 and TRBJ2-7; 8 bases are a match to TRBD1. Germline assignment: CDR1 SGHAT and CDR2 FQNNGV. The V and J ends lost 4 bases and 0 bases, in that order; junction bases with no gene match: 5. The CDR3 runs to 15 residues. CDR3 nucleotides: TGTGCCAGCAGCTCATACAGGGGGTCCTCCTACGAGCAGTACTTC. Protein: CASSSYRGSSYEQYF.

This clone showed up just a few times. V is TRBV7-9 and J is TRBJ1-1; TRBD1 agrees at 8 bases. The CDR3 sequence is 14 residues long. The junction had 1 base not matched to a gene; V was cut back by 0 bases and J by 4 bases. Per germline, CDR1 SEHNR and CDR2 FQNEAQ (reference sequence). In nucleotides, the CDR3 is TGTGCCAGCAGCTTAGCCGGACAGGGCACTGAAGCTTTCTTT. Its protein product is CASSLAGQGTEAFF. Complete variable domain (other parts from reference TRBV7-9 and TRBJ1-1): DTGVSQNPRHKITKRGQNVTFRCDPISEHNRLYWYRQTLGQGPEFLTYFQNEAQLEKSRLLSDRFSAERPKGSFSTLEIQRTEQGDSAMYLCASSLAGQGTEAFFGQGTRLTVV.

As regards this clone: This may come from a read error, since a much larger clone is one base off. The chain joins TRBV5-6 to TRBJ2-5; D is undetermined. CDR1 is SGHDT and CDR2 is YYEEEE in the germline V gene. The CDR3 length is 11 residues. Trimming stripped 5 bases from V and 2 bases from J, with 4 bases between. CDR3 nucleotide sequence: TGTGCCAGCAGTGTACAAGAGACCCAGTACTTC. It codes for CASSVQETQYF.

This clone has more than one count but fewer than ten. Additional DNA sequences in this sample encode the identical CDR3. The V and J genes are TRBV4-1 and TRBJ1-1; D is ambiguous. Germline V gene lookup returns CDR1 MGHRA and CDR2 YSYEKL. The V end was cut by 0 bases, the J end by 1 base, with 6 bases between. This CDR3 has 14 residues. CDR3 residues: CASSQDGRNTEAFF. CDR3 sequence (DNA): TGCGCCAGCAGCCAAGACGGCAGGAACACTGAAGCTTTCTTT.

The V and J genes are TRBV19 and TRBJ1-2; D not certain. Trimming took 10 bases from V and 1 from J, leaving 10 bases between them. Germline V gene sequence: CDR1 LNHDA, CDR2 SQIVND (reference sequence). The CDR3 spans 12 residues. CDR3 loop: CAILGSNYGYTF. The DNA for the CDR3 is TGTGCCATCCTTGGCAGTAACTATGGCTACACCTTC.

This clone was recorded a few times. The rearrangement uses TRBV2 and TRBJ1-5; the D gene is possibly TRBD1 (5 bases). The ends were cut back, 7 bases at V and 15 bases at J, with 22 bases in the middle. The length of the CDR3 is 13 residues. Germline V gene data show CDR1 as SNHLY and CDR2 as FYNNEI. CDR3 in amino acids: CASTPYSGGGGHF. CDR3 bases: TGTGCCAGCACTCCCTACTCCGGGGGGGGAGGGCATTTT. Full variable domain (outside the CDR3, taken from reference TRBV2 and TRBJ1-5): EPEVTQTPSHQVTQMGQEVILRCVPISNHLYFYWYRQILGQKVEFLVSFYNNEISEKSEIFDDQFSVERPDGSNFTLKIRSTKLEDSAMYFCASTPYSGGGGHFGDGTRLSIL.

J is TRBJ1-1 and V is TRBV2, with D maybe TRBD1 (6 bases). The germline V gene has CDR1 SNHLY and CDR2 FYNNEI. V was cut by 8 bases and J by 1 base, with 11 bases left in between. CDR3 length equals 13 residues. The CDR3 DNA is TGTGCCAGCTGCCCGACAGGGAACACTGAAGCTTTCTTT. Amino acids: CASCPTGNTEAFF.

This clone has only a few counts. The chain carries TRBV10-2 and TRBJ1-6, with 8 nucleotides matching TRBD1. Germline-derived CDR1 and CDR2 are WSHSY and SAAADI. The J segment lost 7 bases and the V segment lost 5 bases, leaving 4 bases of the junction unmatched. The CDR3 runs 14 residues. The CDR3 loop reads CASSHRDRNSPLHF. In DNA form, the CDR3 reads TGCGCCAGCAGTCACCGGGACAGGAATTCACCCCTCCACTTT.

J is TRBJ2-5 and V is TRBV6-1, with D perhaps TRBD1 (9 bases). CDR1 MNHNS and CDR2 SASEGT come from the germline V gene. There are 17 residues in the CDR3. The V end was cut by 3 bases, the J end by 2 bases, with 19 bases between. The CDR3 loop is CASSEGSGTGTQETQYF. In DNA form, the CDR3 reads TGTGCCAGCAGTGAGGGTAGCGGGACAGGGACACAAGAGACCCAGTACTTC.

The chain is built from TRBV9 and TRBJ1-6; 8 bases map to TRBD1. The CDR3 consists of 15 residues. Germline V lookup: CDR1 SGDLS, CDR2 YYNGEE. The V and J ends lost 1 base and 8 bases, in that order; junction bases with no gene match: 5. The CDR3 reads CASSVPDRGDSPLHF. The CDR3 region has the DNA TGTGCCAGCAGCGTACCAGACAGGGGTGATTCACCCCTCCACTTT.

This clone has a count of ten or more. V and J are TRBV11-2 and TRBJ2-1; D unresolved. The length of the CDR3 is 13 residues. Germline V gene lookup returns CDR1 SGHAT and CDR2 FQNNGV. Trimming removed 1 base at V and 8 bases at J, with 9 bases between. The CDR3 nucleotides are TGTGCCAGCAGCTTAGTAGCCGGGCATGAGCAGTTCTTC. It translates to CASSLVAGHEQFF.

This chain joins TRBV29-1 and TRBJ1-1; tentative D call: TRBD1 (6 bases). V lost 2 bases and J 2 bases, leaving 21 bases between the germline ends. This CDR3 has 17 amino acids. Germline loops: CDR1 SQVTM, CDR2 ANQGSEA. CDR3 residues: CSVEKGYFLQGNTEAFF. CDR3 coding DNA: TGCAGCGTTGAAAAGGGGTATTTCTTACAGGGAAACACTGAAGCTTTCTTT.

This clone was observed a few times. The chain joins TRBV7-2 to TRBJ2-7, with 12 bases fitting TRBD2. This CDR3 has 16 residues. V shed 4 bases and J 0 bases; nucleotides not matched to a gene: 4. Germline CDR1 and CDR2: SGHTA and FQGNSA. DNA of the CDR3: TGTGCCAGCAGCTCTAGCGGGGGGGAGAGCTCCTACGAGCAGTACTTC. Its translation: CASSSSGGESSYEQYF. Supplemented by reference TRBV7-2 and TRBJ2-7, the full variable domain reads GAGVSQSPSNKVTEKGKDVELRCDPISGHTALYWYRQSLGQGLEFLIYFQGNSAPDKSGLPSDRFSAERTGGSVSTLTIQRTQQEDSAVYLCASSSSGGESSYEQYFGPGTRLTVT.

The table lists this clone with a few counts. The chain couples TRBV5-1 to TRBJ2-4; the D is unclear. The CDR3 has 11 amino acids. V shed 4 bases and J shed 5 bases, with 4 bases lying between them. Germline V gene lookup returns CDR1 SGHRS and CDR2 YFSETQ. The DNA of the CDR3 is TGCGCCAGCAGCGGAGAAAACATTCAGTACTTC. This gives the protein CASSGENIQYF.

The V gene is TRBV7-2, the J gene TRBJ2-7; either TRBD1 or TRBD2 may fit D (6 bases each). The CDR3 has 16 amino acids. In germline, CDR1 is SGHTA, CDR2 FQGNSA. Trimming removed 2 bases from V and 2 bases from J, with 16 bases in between. CDR3 in amino acids: CASSLRGRVPTYEQYF. The DNA for the CDR3 is TGTGCCAGCAGCTTACGGGGGCGGGTCCCAACCTACGAGCAGTACTTC.

The rearrangement uses TRBV7-9 and TRBJ1-1, with D maybe TRBD1 (5 bases). The V gene's germline CDR1 is SEHNR and CDR2 FQNEAQ (reference sequence). The V gene lost 9 bases and the J gene lost 4 bases, with 15 bases spanning the gap. CDR3 size: 13 residues. The CDR3 sequence is CASVQGLGTEAFF. In DNA form, the CDR3 reads TGTGCCAGTGTCCAGGGCTTAGGCACTGAAGCTTTCTTT. The full variable domain, completed using reference TRBV7-9 and TRBJ1-1, is DTGVSQNPRHKITKRGQNVTFRCDPISEHNRLYWYRQTLGQGPEFLTYFQNEAQLEKSRLLSDRFSAERPKGSFSTLEIQRTEQGDSAMYLCASVQGLGTEAFFGQGTRLTVV.

This clone was picked up a small number of times. The chain employs TRBV9 and TRBJ1-3; D may be TRBD1 (6 bases). Germline assignment: CDR1 SGDLS and CDR2 YYNGEE. Between the trimmed V and J ends, which lost 5 bases and 2 bases, there was a span of 14 bases. CDR3 size: 15 residues. Here the CDR3 DNA reads TGTGCCAGCAGGGGCGACAGGACTCCTGGAAACACCATATATTTT. This codes for CASRGDRTPGNTIYF.

A few counts support this clone. The J gene is TRBJ1-5, the V gene TRBV2, with D hard to call. Trimming cost V 3 bases and J 5 bases, with 14 bases left between them. The CDR3 has 15 residues. Germline CDR1 reads SNHLY; CDR2 reads FYNNEI. DNA for the CDR3: TGTGCCAGCAGTGAGCGTCTTCTGGGTCATCAGCCCCAGCATTTT. Translated, it gives CASSERLLGHQPQHF.

This clone has just a few counts. The chain joins TRBV28 to TRBJ1-1; 11 positions agree with TRBD1. V was clipped by 4 bases and J by 6 bases; unmatched bases: 7. Looked up from germline, CDR1 is MDHEN and CDR2 is SYDVKM. The CDR3 totals 15 residues. The CDR3 DNA follows: TGTGCCAGCAGTTCCCCGGGACAGGGGGTCCCTGAAGCTTTCTTT. As protein: CASSSPGQGVPEAFF.

This clone was seen a handful of times. The chain combines TRBV9 with TRBJ1-5; no reliable D call. The germline CDR1 and CDR2 sequences are SGDLS and YYNGEE. The CDR3 covers 15 residues. Trimming shortened V by 4 bases and J by 2 bases, and 13 bases separated the two germline ends. The CDR3, as DNA: TGTGCCAGCAGCCCAACCGAGGGAGGCAATCAGCCCCAGCATTTT. As protein: CASSPTEGGNQPQHF. Together with reference TRBV9 and TRBJ1-5, the CDR3 gives the full variable domain: DSGVTQTPKHLITATGQRVTLRCSPRSGDLSVYWYQQSLDQGLQFLIQYYNGEERAKGNILERFSAQQFPDLHSELNLSSLELGDSALYFCASSPTEGGNQPQHFGDGTRLSIL.

The genes are TRBV7-2 and TRBJ2-6; D unresolved. The V gene's germline CDR1 is SGHTA and CDR2 FQGNSA. V was pared by 6 bases and J by 0 bases, with 9 bases between. The CDR3 runs to 15 residues. DNA for the CDR3: TGTGCCAGCAGTCGACCGGTCTCTGGGGCCAACGTCCTGACTTTC. Translated: CASSRPVSGANVLTF.

This chain links TRBV6-6 with TRBJ1-5, with 9 bases that match TRBD1. This CDR3 has 15 amino acids. Germline V lookup: CDR1 MNHNY, CDR2 SVGAGI (reference sequence). The V and J ends lost 7 bases and 5 bases, in that order; junction bases with no gene match: 9. The CDR3 region is CASISWDRVDQPQHF. The DNA of the CDR3 is TGTGCCAGCATCTCGTGGGACAGGGTTGATCAGCCCCAGCATTTT.

This clone was counted a few times. The chain links TRBV5-1 to TRBJ2-2; 8 nucleotides match TRBD2. The CDR3 loop spans 16 amino acids. CDR1 is SGHRS and CDR2 is YFSETQ in the germline V gene. The junction had 11 bases not matched to a gene; V was cut back by 4 bases and J by 6 bases. The CDR3, as DNA: TGCGCCAGCAGCGGGCTGGCGGGGGGTCGATCCGGGGAGCTGTTTTTT. This translates into CASSGLAGGRSGELFF.

This chain uses TRBV5-1 with TRBJ2-5, with a weak D call TRBD1 (6 bases). Looked up from germline, CDR1 is SGHRS and CDR2 is YFSETQ. CDR3 length: 15 amino acids. V lost 0 bases, J lost 4 bases, and 13 bases lay in between. CDR3 DNA: TGCGCCAGCAGCTTGGGGACAGTAATCCCAGAGACCCAGTACTTC. Its protein is CASSLGTVIPETQYF.